This T cell receptor beta chain came from a study of identical twins. Study-wide findings and caveats: Fewer insertions characterized abundant cord blood beta clonotypes, whereas memory repertoires showed none.

The V segment lost 6 bases and the J segment 8 bases; nucleotides outside the gene matches: 9. The CDR3 has 12 amino acids. Per the germline V gene, CDR1 is DFQATT and CDR2 is SNEGSKA (reference sequence). TCRdb processed the 5' RACE reads anew with MiXCR; each CDR3 protein has one entry. The sample holds some 730,000 distinct CDR3 sequences, 15% to 20% seen once. This clonotype was seen more than once but under ten times. No antigen is known for it. This same sample was also part of a study on T cells expressing NK-cell markers. That study adds: Anti-gamma-delta TCR antibody use in several experiments restricted sorting to alpha-beta TCR T cells.

The chain carries TRBV20-1 and TRBJ1-2; 7 bases align to TRBD1. The TCR comes from a woman aged 18-35 years in good health. The sequencing input was PBMCs. CDR3 region: CSAPTGVKGYTF. In DNA form, the CDR3 reads TGCAGTGCCCCTACAGGGGTGAAAGGCTACACCTTC.